A single sample is the source of the 3 T cell receptor beta chains below, sequenced in a study of OX40 agonist ivuxolimab in advanced cancers. Repertoires were generated with immunoSEQ multiplex PCR, while TCRdb's copy carries only in-frame clones and drops some. The top ten clones hold around 0.79% of a sample with fewer than 90,000 clones, roughly 86% of them seen once. Sequences were derived from CD4+ or CD8+ T cells sorted from blood, sampled in a trial of the OX40 agonist ivuxolimab. Receptors were obtained from an adult with an advanced solid tumor such as melanoma, head and neck, liver or kidney cancer.

V and J are TRBV2 and TRBJ1-5; D unclear. V was trimmed by 5 bases and J by 4 bases, leaving 15 bases between them. Germline V gene data show CDR1 as SNHLY and CDR2 as FYNNEI. The CDR3 spans 15 residues. The CDR3 here is CASSYSHSTNQPQHF. Here the CDR3 DNA reads TGTGCCAGCAGTTATTCCCACAGCACTAATCAGCCCCAGCATTTT.

This sequence joins TRBV6-5 and TRBJ1-6; no firm D call. The V gene lost 0 bases and the J gene lost 8 bases, with 5 bases spanning the gap. Germline V lookup: CDR1 MNHEY, CDR2 SVGAGI. This CDR3 contains 13 residues. The CDR3 DNA reads as TGTGCCAGCAGTTACTCGAGGTATTCACCCCTCCACTTT. This gives the protein CASSYSRYSPLHF.

This sequence joins TRBV5-1 and TRBJ2-6, with D possibly TRBD2 on 6 matching bases. Germline CDR1 SGHRS, CDR2 YFSETQ. Trimming shortened V by 0 bases and J by 0 bases, and 7 bases separated the two germline ends. This CDR3 is built from 16 residues. The CDR3 reads CASSLGGDSGANVLTF. CDR3 bases: TGCGCCAGCAGCTTGGGCGGGGACTCTGGGGCCAACGTCCTGACTTTC. Full variable domain (outside the CDR3, taken from reference TRBV5-1 and TRBJ2-6): KAGVTQTPRYLIKTRGQQVTLSCSPISGHRSVSWYQQTPGQGLQFLFEYFSETQRNKGNFPGRFSGRQFSNSRSEMNVSTLELGDSALYLCASSLGGDSGANVLTFGAGSRLTVL.